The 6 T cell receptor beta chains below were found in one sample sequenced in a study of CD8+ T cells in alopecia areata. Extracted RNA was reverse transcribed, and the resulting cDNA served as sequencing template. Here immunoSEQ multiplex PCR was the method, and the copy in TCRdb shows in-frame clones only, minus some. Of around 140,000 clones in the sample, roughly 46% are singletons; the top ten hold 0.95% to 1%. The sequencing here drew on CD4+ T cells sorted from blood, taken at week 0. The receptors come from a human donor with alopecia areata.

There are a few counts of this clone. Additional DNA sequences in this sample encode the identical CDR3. The CDR3 bases are TGTGCCAGCAGCTTAGTGGGGGAAAAACTGTTTTTT. Translating gives CASSLVGEKLFF. V gene TRBV7-2 combines with J gene TRBJ1-4; no reliable D call. The CDR3 totals 12 residues. Germline CDR1 SGHTA, CDR2 FQGNSA. Trimming left V 1 base short and J 8 bases short, with 5 bases between.

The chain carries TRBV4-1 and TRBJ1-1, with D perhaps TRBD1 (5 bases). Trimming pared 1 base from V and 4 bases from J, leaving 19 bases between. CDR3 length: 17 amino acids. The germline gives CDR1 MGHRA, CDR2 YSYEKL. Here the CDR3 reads CASSQGRTGTAITEAFF. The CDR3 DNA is TGCGCCAGCAGCCAAGGTCGTACCGGGACGGCCATCACTGAAGCTTTCTTT.

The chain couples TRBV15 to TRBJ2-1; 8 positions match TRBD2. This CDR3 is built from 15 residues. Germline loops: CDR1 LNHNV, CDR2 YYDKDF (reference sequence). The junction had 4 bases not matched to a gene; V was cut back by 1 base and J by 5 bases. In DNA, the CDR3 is TGTGCCACCAGCAGAGTAGCGGGGCCAGACAATGAGCAGTTCTTC. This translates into CATSRVAGPDNEQFF.

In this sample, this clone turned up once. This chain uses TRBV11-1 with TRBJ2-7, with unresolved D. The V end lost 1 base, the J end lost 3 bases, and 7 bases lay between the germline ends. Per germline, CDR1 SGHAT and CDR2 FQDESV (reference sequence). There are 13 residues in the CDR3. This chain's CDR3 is CASSLGRSYEQYF. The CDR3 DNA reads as TGTGCCAGCAGCTTAGGACGGAGCTACGAGCAGTACTTC.

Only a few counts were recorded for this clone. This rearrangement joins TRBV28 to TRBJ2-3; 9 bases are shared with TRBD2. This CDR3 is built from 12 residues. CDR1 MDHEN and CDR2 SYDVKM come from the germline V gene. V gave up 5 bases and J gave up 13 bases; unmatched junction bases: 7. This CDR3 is CASSAPSGNKYF. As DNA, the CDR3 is TGTGCCAGCAGTGCCCCTAGCGGGAACAAGTATTTT. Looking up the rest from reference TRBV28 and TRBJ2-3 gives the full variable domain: DVKVTQSSRYLVKRTGEKVFLECVQDMDHENMFWYRQDPGLGLRLIYFSYDVKMKEKGDIPEGYSVSREKKERFSLILESASTNQTSMYLCASSAPSGNKYFGPGTRLTVL.

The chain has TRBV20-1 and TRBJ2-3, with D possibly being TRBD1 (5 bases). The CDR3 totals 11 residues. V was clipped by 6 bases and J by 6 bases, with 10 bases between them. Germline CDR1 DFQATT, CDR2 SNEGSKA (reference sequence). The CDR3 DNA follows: TGCAGTGCCCCAGGGTGGGATACGCAGTATTTT. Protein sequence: CSAPGWDTQYF.